Ten or more counts support the clone carrying this T cell receptor (beta chain). What it binds is not known. The data were taken from a study of blood T cells in healthy people across ages. The germline V and J ends were trimmed by 0 bases and 8 bases, with 7 bases remaining between them. Germline CDR1 and CDR2: MGHRA and YSYEKL. The CDR3 has 12 residues. Overall study results and limits: Those diversity estimates obtained from one million T cells were thought to be underestimates. Per million T cells, TCR beta diversity dropped roughly linearly as age increased.

A sample-barcoded 5' primer and a J-beta primer mix were used in a second PCR of about 6 to 11 cycles. TCRdb ran MiXCR on the 5' RACE reads and lists one entry per CDR3 protein. The table includes over a million distinct CDR3 sequences, 42% detected once. Sequenced sample: blood. The chain uses TRBV4-1 and TRBJ1-2; D not resolved. The clonotype was recovered from a woman between 18 and 30 years old in good health. This CDR3 is CASSQDTRGYTF. The CDR3, as DNA: TGCGCCAGCAGCCAAGATACCCGGGGCTACACCTTC.